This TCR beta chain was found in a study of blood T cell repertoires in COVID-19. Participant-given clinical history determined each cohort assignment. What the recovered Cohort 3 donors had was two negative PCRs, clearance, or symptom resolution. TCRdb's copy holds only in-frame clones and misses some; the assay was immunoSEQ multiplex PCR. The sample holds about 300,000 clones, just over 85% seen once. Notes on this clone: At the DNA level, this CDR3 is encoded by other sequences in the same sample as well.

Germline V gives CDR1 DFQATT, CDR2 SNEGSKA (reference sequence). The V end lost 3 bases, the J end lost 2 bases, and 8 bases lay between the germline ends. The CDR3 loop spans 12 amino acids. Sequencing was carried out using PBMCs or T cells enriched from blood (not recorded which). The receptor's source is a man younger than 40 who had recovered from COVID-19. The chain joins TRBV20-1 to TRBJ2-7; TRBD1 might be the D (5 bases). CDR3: CSASSGTYEQYF. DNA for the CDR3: TGCAGTGCTAGTTCAGGGACCTACGAGCAGTACTTC.